The entry that follows covers one T cell receptor (beta chain) sequence. This entry comes from a study of blood T cell repertoires in COVID-19. As for the study in general: The United States, Italy and Spain provided the acute and convalescent COVID-19 samples. PBMCs, B-cell-depleted T cells, or T cells provided the cDNA or gDNA that made up the material.

This CDR3 spans 14 amino acids. V lost 4 bases to trimming and J lost 2 bases; unmatched junction nucleotides: 5. From germline, CDR1 is SGHKS and CDR2 YYEKEE (reference sequence). In the original processing: Estimation of nucleated cell counts relied on the amplification of reference gene primers. Using immunoSEQ multiplex PCR, the repertoire was profiled, and TCRdb retains in-frame clones only, with some absent. D and trimming come from the DNA, and the V and J calls and clone size come from that table. The table includes 200,000 to 250,000 clones, around 82% detected once. Sequenced: peripheral blood. The TCR comes from a woman in her forties with acute or convalescent COVID-19. The chain links TRBV5-5 to TRBJ2-5; 7 bases match TRBD1. CDR3 DNA sequence: TGTGCCAGCAGCGTTGGGACAGCGCAAGAGACCCAGTACTTC. Its translation is CASSVGTAQETQYF.